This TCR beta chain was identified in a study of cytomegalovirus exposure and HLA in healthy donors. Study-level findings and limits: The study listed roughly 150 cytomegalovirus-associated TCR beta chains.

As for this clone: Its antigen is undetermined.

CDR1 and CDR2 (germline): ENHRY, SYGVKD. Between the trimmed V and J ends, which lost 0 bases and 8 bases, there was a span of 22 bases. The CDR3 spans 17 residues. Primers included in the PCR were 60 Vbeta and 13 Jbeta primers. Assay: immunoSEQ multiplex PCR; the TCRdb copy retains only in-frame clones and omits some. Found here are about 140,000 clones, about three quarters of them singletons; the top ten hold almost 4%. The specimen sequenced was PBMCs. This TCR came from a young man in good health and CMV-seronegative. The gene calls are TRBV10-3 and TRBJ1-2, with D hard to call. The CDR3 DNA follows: TGTGCCATCAGTGAGTCTCCCGCATTGCCGATAACTATGGGCTACACCTTC. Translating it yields CAISESPALPITMGYTF.